The next 10 T cell receptor beta chains were all read from a single sample in a study of blood T cell repertoires in COVID-19. TCRdb's table, derived via immunoSEQ multiplex PCR, lists solely in-frame clones and lacks some. The sample lists roughly 220,000 clones; around 87% were seen once. The sequencing sample was made of PBMCs or T cells enriched from blood (not recorded which). Receptor source: a woman under 30 in a cohort exposed to, infected with or recovered from COVID-19 (not recorded which).

V and J are TRBV15 and TRBJ2-3; 10 nucleotides align to TRBD2. Germline V gives CDR1 LNHNV, CDR2 YYDKDF (reference sequence). The length of the CDR3 is 17 residues. With V trimmed by 1 base and J by 1 base, 5 bases remained unmatched. In DNA, the CDR3 is TGTGCCACCAGCAGAGGCACTAGCGGGGCGCGCACAGATACGCAGTATTTT. Translation: CATSRGTSGARTDTQYF.

CDR3 loop: CASSYRAGTGIATDTQYF. In DNA, the CDR3 is TGTGCCAGCAGTTACCGAGCGGGGACAGGGATTGCGACAGATACGCAGTATTTT. The chain joins TRBV6-2 or TRBV6-3 to TRBJ2-3; TRBD1 matches at 9 bases. The J segment lost 3 bases and the V segment lost 2 bases, leaving 12 bases of the junction unmatched. Per the germline V gene, CDR1 is MNHEY and CDR2 is SVGEGT. The CDR3 sequence is 18 residues long.

This rearrangement joins TRBV25-1 to TRBJ1-3, with TRBD1 matching 7 bases. V shed 5 bases, J shed 2 bases, and the junction held 3 bases outside the gene matches. This CDR3 has 14 amino acids. In germline, CDR1 is MGHDK, CDR2 SYGVNS. The CDR3 nucleotides read TGTGCCAGCAGTAGTCAGGGGGCTGGAAACACCATATATTTT. Translated: CASSSQGAGNTIYF.

The CDR3 here is CATSSRTGTGDGYTF. In nucleotides, the CDR3 is TGTGCCACCAGCAGTAGGACCGGGACAGGGGACGGCTACACCTTC. The V call is TRBV15, the J call TRBJ1-2, with 10 bases lining up with TRBD1. Germline V gene lookup returns CDR1 LNHNV and CDR2 YYDKDF (reference sequence). This CDR3 has 15 residues. V lost 3 bases to trimming and J lost 8 bases; unmatched junction nucleotides: 9.

This clone was seen more than once but under ten times. The chain combines TRBV11-2 with TRBJ1-2; tentative D call: TRBD1 (5 bases). V was pared by 6 bases and J by 4 bases, with 12 bases between. Germline V gene data show CDR1 as SGHAT and CDR2 as FQNNGV. This CDR3 is built from 13 residues. CDR3 protein: CASRSTGSYGYTF. The CDR3 DNA follows: TGTGCCAGCAGATCCACAGGTAGCTATGGCTACACCTTC.

This clone was seen once. The chain recombines TRBV10-1 with TRBJ2-1, with D maybe TRBD1 (5 bases). Germline CDR1 is WNHNN and CDR2 is SYGVQD (reference sequence). The CDR3 has 13 amino acids. V was trimmed by 2 bases and J by 4 bases, leaving 6 bases between them. The CDR3 nucleotides are TGCGCCAGCAGTGAGGGACAATACAATGAGCAGTTCTTC. As protein: CASSEGQYNEQFF.

This chain joins TRBV6-5 and TRBJ1-6; no reliable D call. Trimming shortened V by 5 bases and J by 7 bases, and 12 bases separated the two germline ends. Germline CDR1 is MNHEY and CDR2 is SVGAGI. The CDR3 consists of 14 residues. CDR3 sequence reads: CASSLTEYNSPLHF. CDR3 in DNA: TGTGCCAGCAGTCTAACAGAATACAATTCACCCCTCCACTTT.

This chain uses TRBV6-1 with TRBJ2-3; D might be TRBD2 (7 bases). Deletions cut 2 bases from V and 3 bases from J, with 15 bases between. Germline values: CDR1 MNHNS, CDR2 SASEGT. The CDR3 extends over 16 amino acids. CDR3 nucleotide sequence: TGTGCCAGCAGTGAACTGGGGGGGGGCCCAACAGATACGCAGTATTTT. Translation: CASSELGGGPTDTQYF.

This rearrangement joins TRBV7-3 to TRBJ2-1, with D tentatively TRBD2 (6 bases). The V gene's germline CDR1 is SGHTA and CDR2 FQGTGA. This CDR3 is 11 amino acids long. Trimming took 5 bases from V and 14 from J, leaving 13 bases between them. In DNA, the CDR3 is TGTGCCAGCAGCCAAGGGACTGGGAAGTTCTTC. It is translated as CASSQGTGKFF.

This rearrangement joins TRBV5-1 to TRBJ2-2, with TRBD2 matching over 8 bases. This CDR3 spans 16 amino acids. Germline V lookup: CDR1 SGHRS, CDR2 YFSETQ. V was pared by 2 bases and J by 1 base, with 4 bases of the junction left unmatched. The CDR3 spells CASSFQSGGNTGELFF. For the CDR3, the DNA is TGCGCCAGCAGCTTCCAAAGCGGGGGGAACACCGGGGAGCTGTTTTTT.